The T cell receptor (beta chain) described here comes from a study of T cell repertoires in cytomegalovirus infection (dated by TCRdb to about 2019). The study in broad terms: Recently identified HLA-C-restricted CMV epitopes, whose presentation resists viral immunomodulation, were targeted by peptide stimulations together with well-studied HLA-B-restricted epitopes. Because public TCR beta signatures pointed to carriage of CMV infection together with the matching HLA type, the HLA type of each donor mattered for the analysis. Findings and caveats that apply to the study as a whole: Cumulative frequency of public TCR beta family members discriminated carriers of CMV infection plus the relevant HLA type in this cohort and an independent 352-donor cohort. The ex vivo response was dominated by HLA-C-restricted CMV-specific TCR beta clonotypes, and the single most frequent clonotype in two of eight donors was supplied by these HLA-C-restricted clonotypes.

The intended sense of this specimen's treatment or condition label: in vitro stimulation with specific CMV peptide epitopes to enrich CMV-specific T cells. This clonotype showed up many times. No cognate antigen has been identified for it. Base qualities are not at hand, and no much larger clone is one base apart. Sequencing was performed on an Illumina HiSeq 1500. Clones were called with MiXCR by TCRdb after fastp trimmed the public reads at Q25, and only in-frame beta chains were retained. For every CDR3 protein sequence, its rows merge into one entry that carries the most common genes and DNA. Across this sample there are around 69,000 distinct CDR3 sequences, with 20% seen only once. The ten largest make up roughly two thirds of the sample. Germline trimming amounts to 0 bases on V and 5 bases on J, with 11 as the count of junction bases outside the gene matches. The CDR3 numbers 18 residues from cysteine through phenylalanine. The retained sequence is limited to the CDR3, 54 bases, with the frame set at the first base. In the germline V gene, CDR1 corresponds to LGHNA and CDR2 to YNFKEQ.

The sequencing used CD8+ T cells from cultured PBMCs, collected from culture after CMV antigen stimulation. This TCR derives from a human donor in good health (CMV status not recorded). Some clones in this sample may be carry-over from other donors' samples. Recombination joined TRBV4-2 with TRBJ2-3, and 10 bases in between align with TRBD2. The nucleotide sequence reads TGTGCCAGCAGCCAAGAAGGCCCTAGCGGGGGCGGGGGAGATACGCAGTATTTT. It is translated as CASSQEGPSGGGGDTQYF.